Presented here are 18 T cell receptor beta chains from one specimen sequenced in a study of graft-versus-host responses after intestinal transplantation (dated by TCRdb to about 2021). The library was obtained by the immunoSEQ multiplex PCR assay. TCRdb took this table from immuneACCESS and kept in-frame rearrangements with V and J called. Such tables lack part of the clones; where checked against another copy, unresolved V genes explain under half of the gap, and the rest is unexplained. The sample table shows 20,000 to 25,000 clones, and about 55% are seen once. The ten largest clones represent just over 1% of the sample. The sample's time point, from its label and the paper: cells obtained before transplantation from donor or recipient. Here the sequenced sample was alloreactive CD4+ T cells from a mixed lymphocyte reaction culture, taken before intestinal transplant. What this sample's cell subset or site label stands for: CFSE-low proliferating T cells sorted from approximately six-day pre-transplant mixed lymphocyte reaction (GvH or HvG direction). Receptors originate from a human patient who received an intestinal transplant.

The chain couples TRBV2 to TRBJ2-1, with D maybe TRBD1 (6 bases). Germline CDR1 SNHLY, CDR2 FYNNEI. Trimming stripped 5 bases from V and 5 bases from J, with 16 bases between. The CDR3 loop spans 15 amino acids. CDR3 amino acids: CASSPRGHGDNEQFF. The CDR3, as DNA: TGTGCCAGCAGTCCCAGGGGCCATGGGGACAATGAGCAGTTCTTC.

The rearrangement links TRBV4-3 to TRBJ2-1; no reliable D call. Germline V gene data show CDR1 as LGHNA and CDR2 as YSLEER. CDR3 length equals 15 residues. The V gene lost 0 bases and the J gene lost 7 bases, with 13 bases spanning the gap. For the CDR3, the DNA is TGCGCCAGCAGCCAAGAGGCCGTGGGCTGGAATGAGCAGTTCTTC. This translates into CASSQEAVGWNEQFF.

The chain recombines TRBV29-1 with TRBJ2-1, with TRBD2 matching 8 bases. J gave up 2 bases and V 7 bases, and 7 bases lay outside the gene matches. CDR3 length equals 14 residues. CDR1 and CDR2 from the germline V gene are SQVTM and ANQGSEA. The CDR3 sequence is CSAAWRGAYNEQFF. CDR3 DNA: TGCAGCGCTGCCTGGCGGGGGGCCTACAATGAGCAGTTCTTC.

This clone was counted a few times. The V call is TRBV5-1, the J call TRBJ1-2, with 10 bases fitting TRBD1. This CDR3 region has 13 residues. Germline assignment: CDR1 SGHRS and CDR2 YFSETQ. Trimming cost V 5 bases and J 7 bases; bases outside gene matches: 5. CDR3 region: CASSIRTGGGYTF. The CDR3 bases are TGCGCCAGCAGTATAAGGACAGGGGGTGGCTACACCTTC.

This clone has only a few counts. This CDR3 reads CASSLVLGRGRTGANVLTF. The CDR3 DNA sequence: TGTGCCAGCAGCTTAGTATTGGGCAGGGGGCGCACTGGGGCCAACGTCCTGACTTTC. The chain links TRBV7-2 to TRBJ2-6; 8 bases align to TRBD1. The CDR3 runs to 19 residues. V lost 1 base to trimming and J lost 2 bases; unmatched junction nucleotides: 10. CDR1 is SGHTA and CDR2 is FQGNSA in the germline V gene.

The V gene is TRBV7-9, the J gene TRBJ2-3, with 12 bases matching TRBD2. Trimming cost V 5 bases and J 4 bases; bases outside gene matches: 7. The length of the CDR3 is 16 residues. The germline gives CDR1 SEHNR, CDR2 FQNEAQ (reference sequence). CDR3 sequence (DNA): TGTGCCAGCAGCCCTAGGACTAGCGGGATTCCAGATACGCAGTATTTT. This encodes CASSPRTSGIPDTQYF.

There are a few counts of this clone. This sequence joins TRBV5-6 and TRBJ2-5; 9 nucleotides match TRBD2. Germline trimming cut 4 bases from V and 1 base from J; bases unmatched to any gene: 8. Germline lookup yields CDR1 SGHDT and CDR2 YYEEEE. The CDR3 contains 16 residues. The CDR3 protein is CASSPDLAGAQETQYF. The CDR3 coding sequence is TGTGCCAGCAGCCCAGACTTAGCGGGAGCCCAAGAGACCCAGTACTTC.

This clone was observed a few times. CDR3 protein: CASSAVGLRNTGELFF. The CDR3 nucleotides are TGTGCCAGCAGCGCAGTGGGACTTCGGAACACCGGGGAGCTGTTTTTT. J is TRBJ2-2 and V is TRBV9; a weak D match, TRBD2 (6 bases). Germline values: CDR1 SGDLS, CDR2 YYNGEE. V gave up 3 bases and J gave up 1 base, with 13 bases separating them. CDR3 size: 16 residues.

CDR3 DNA: TGTGCCAGCAGCTTGGAGGCGCCCAGGCCCACTTCAGGCTACACCTTC. Amino acids: CASSLEAPRPTSGYTF. This chain connects TRBV7-2 to TRBJ1-2; D gene ambiguous. V was shortened by 3 bases and J by 8 bases, with 22 bases between the two germline ends. From germline, CDR1 is SGHTA and CDR2 FQGNSA. The CDR3 consists of 16 residues.

The chain couples TRBV27 to TRBJ1-2; TRBD1 might be the D (6 bases). V was trimmed by 2 bases and J by 0 bases, leaving 13 bases between them. Germline V CDR1 and CDR2: MNHEY, SMNVEV (reference sequence). The CDR3 contains 16 residues. CDR3 protein: CASSLRGTSSNYGYTF. CDR3 DNA sequence: TGTGCCAGCAGTTTAAGAGGGACATCTTCTAACTATGGCTACACCTTC.

J is TRBJ1-2 and V is TRBV7-8; no definite D call. The CDR3 length is 12 residues. The germline V and J ends were trimmed by 2 bases and 8 bases, with 9 bases remaining between them. Germline V gene lookup returns CDR1 SGHVS and CDR2 FQNEAQ. The CDR3 region has the DNA TGTGCCAGCAGCTTACATGGGGAGGGCTACACCTTC. Its protein is CASSLHGEGYTF. The variable domain in full, completed from reference TRBV7-8 and TRBJ1-2, reads GAGVSQSPRYKVAKRGQDVALRCDPISGHVSLFWYQQALGQGPEFLTYFQNEAQLDKSGLPSDRFFAERPEGSVSTLKIQRTQQEDSAVYLCASSLHGEGYTFGSGTRLTVV.

The gene calls are TRBV6-5 and TRBJ2-2; TRBD1 matches 8 bases. The CDR3 has 14 residues. Trimming cost V 6 bases and J 4 bases; bases outside gene matches: 4. Germline CDR1 reads MNHEY; CDR2 reads SVGAGI. CDR3 loop: CASSHTGGTGELFF. The CDR3 DNA sequence: TGTGCCAGCAGCCACACAGGGGGCACCGGGGAGCTGTTTTTT.

This chain links TRBV6-1 with TRBJ1-2; D is uncertain. V was trimmed by 1 base and J by 8 bases, leaving 14 bases between them. Germline V CDR1 and CDR2: MNHNS, SASEGT. CDR3 length: 14 amino acids. The CDR3, as DNA: TGTGCCAGCAGTGAAGGGGCCAGACGAGAGGGCTACACCTTC. Protein product: CASSEGARREGYTF.

This clone was observed a handful of times. The J gene is TRBJ2-2, the V gene TRBV9; the match to TRBD2 covers 12 bases. The CDR3 runs 15 residues. Trimming took 3 bases from V and 5 from J; bases not matched to a gene: 2. Looked up from germline, CDR1 is SGDLS and CDR2 is YYNGEE. DNA of the CDR3: TGTGCCAGCAGCGGACTAGCGGGAGCAACCGGGGAGCTGTTTTTT. Translating it yields CASSGLAGATGELFF. The variable domain in full, with the rest retrieved from reference TRBV9 and TRBJ2-2, is DSGVTQTPKHLITATGQRVTLRCSPRSGDLSVYWYQQSLDQGLQFLIQYYNGEERAKGNILERFSAQQFPDLHSELNLSSLELGDSALYFCASSGLAGATGELFFGEGSRLTVL.

The chain has TRBV29-1 and TRBJ2-1; 7 positions match TRBD1. CDR3 length: 17 residues. After removal of 7 bases from V and 0 bases from J, the junction contained 15 bases not matched to a gene. Germline V gene data show CDR1 as SQVTM and CDR2 as ANQGSEA. The CDR3 region is CSAISLTGTASYNEQFF. The CDR3 DNA is TGCAGCGCCATCAGCCTCACAGGGACAGCCTCCTACAATGAGCAGTTCTTC.

The V call is TRBV18, the J call TRBJ1-2, with 9 bases matching TRBD1. V gave up 3 bases and J gave up 7 bases; unmatched junction bases: 3. Germline V CDR1 and CDR2: KGHSH, LQKENI. The CDR3 has 13 residues. Written as DNA, the CDR3 is TGTGCCAGCTCACCGGACAGGGGTTTTGGCTACACCTTC. Translation: CASSPDRGFGYTF.

This chain connects TRBV6-1 to TRBJ1-2, with D perhaps matching TRBD1 (5 bases). Trimming stripped 2 bases from V and 7 bases from J, with 8 bases between. The CDR3 contains 12 residues. The germline gives CDR1 MNHNS, CDR2 SASEGT. CDR3 loop: CASSEMQGGYTF. Here the CDR3 DNA reads TGTGCCAGCAGTGAAATGCAGGGTGGCTACACCTTC.

The chain links TRBV5-1 to TRBJ1-6; D uncertain. This CDR3 has 16 residues. Germline assignment: CDR1 SGHRS and CDR2 YFSETQ. V lost 3 bases, J lost 6 bases, and 16 bases lay in between. For the CDR3, the DNA is TGCGCCAGCAGCTCTCGGGTCGGAGTGGTTAATTCACCCCTCCACTTT. Translated, it gives CASSSRVGVVNSPLHF.